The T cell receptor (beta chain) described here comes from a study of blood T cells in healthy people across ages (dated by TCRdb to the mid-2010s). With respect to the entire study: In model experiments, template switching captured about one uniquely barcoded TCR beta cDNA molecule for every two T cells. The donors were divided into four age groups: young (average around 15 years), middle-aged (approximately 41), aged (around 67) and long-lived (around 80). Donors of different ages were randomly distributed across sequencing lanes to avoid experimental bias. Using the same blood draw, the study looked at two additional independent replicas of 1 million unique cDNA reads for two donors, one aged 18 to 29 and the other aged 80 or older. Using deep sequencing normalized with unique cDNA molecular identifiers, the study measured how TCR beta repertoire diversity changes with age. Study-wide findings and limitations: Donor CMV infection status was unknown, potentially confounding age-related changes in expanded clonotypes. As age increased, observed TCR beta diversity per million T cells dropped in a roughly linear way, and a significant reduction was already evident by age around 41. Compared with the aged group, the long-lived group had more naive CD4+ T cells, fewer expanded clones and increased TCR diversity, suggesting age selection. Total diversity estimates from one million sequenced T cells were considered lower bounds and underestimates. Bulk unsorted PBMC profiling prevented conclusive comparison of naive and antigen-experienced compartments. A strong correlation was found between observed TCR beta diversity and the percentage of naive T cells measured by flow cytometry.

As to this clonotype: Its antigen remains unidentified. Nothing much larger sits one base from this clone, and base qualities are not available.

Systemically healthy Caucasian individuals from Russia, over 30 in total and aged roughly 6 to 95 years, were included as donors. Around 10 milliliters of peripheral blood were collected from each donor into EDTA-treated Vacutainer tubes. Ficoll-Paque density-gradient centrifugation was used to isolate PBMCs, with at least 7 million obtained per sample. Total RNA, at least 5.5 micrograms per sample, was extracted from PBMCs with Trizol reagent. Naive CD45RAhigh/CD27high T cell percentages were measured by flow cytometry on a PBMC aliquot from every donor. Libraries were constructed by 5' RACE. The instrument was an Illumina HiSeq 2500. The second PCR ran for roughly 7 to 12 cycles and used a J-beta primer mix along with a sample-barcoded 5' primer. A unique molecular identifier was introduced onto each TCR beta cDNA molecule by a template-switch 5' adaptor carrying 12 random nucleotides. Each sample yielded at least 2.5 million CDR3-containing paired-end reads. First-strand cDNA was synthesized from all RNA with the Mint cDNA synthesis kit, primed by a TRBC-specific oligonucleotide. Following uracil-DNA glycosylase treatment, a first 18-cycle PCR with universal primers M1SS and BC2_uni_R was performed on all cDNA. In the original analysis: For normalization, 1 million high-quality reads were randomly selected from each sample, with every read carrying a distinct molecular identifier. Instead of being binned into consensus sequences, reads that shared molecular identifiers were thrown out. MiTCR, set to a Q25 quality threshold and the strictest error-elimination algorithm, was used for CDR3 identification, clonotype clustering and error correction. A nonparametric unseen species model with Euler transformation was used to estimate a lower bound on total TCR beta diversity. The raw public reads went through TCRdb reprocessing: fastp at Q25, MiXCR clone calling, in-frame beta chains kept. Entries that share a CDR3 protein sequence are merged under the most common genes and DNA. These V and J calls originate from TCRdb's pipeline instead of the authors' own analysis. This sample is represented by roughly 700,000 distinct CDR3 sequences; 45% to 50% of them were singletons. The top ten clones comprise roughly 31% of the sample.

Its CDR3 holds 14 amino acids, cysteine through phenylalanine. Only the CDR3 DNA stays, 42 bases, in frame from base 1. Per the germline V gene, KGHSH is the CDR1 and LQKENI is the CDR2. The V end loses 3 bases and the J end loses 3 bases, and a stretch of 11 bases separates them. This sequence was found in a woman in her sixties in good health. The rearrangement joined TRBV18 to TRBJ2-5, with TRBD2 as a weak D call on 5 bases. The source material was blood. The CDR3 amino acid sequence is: CASSPRNGEETQYF. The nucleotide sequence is TGTGCCAGCTCACCCAGAAACGGGGAAGAGACCCAGTACTTC.